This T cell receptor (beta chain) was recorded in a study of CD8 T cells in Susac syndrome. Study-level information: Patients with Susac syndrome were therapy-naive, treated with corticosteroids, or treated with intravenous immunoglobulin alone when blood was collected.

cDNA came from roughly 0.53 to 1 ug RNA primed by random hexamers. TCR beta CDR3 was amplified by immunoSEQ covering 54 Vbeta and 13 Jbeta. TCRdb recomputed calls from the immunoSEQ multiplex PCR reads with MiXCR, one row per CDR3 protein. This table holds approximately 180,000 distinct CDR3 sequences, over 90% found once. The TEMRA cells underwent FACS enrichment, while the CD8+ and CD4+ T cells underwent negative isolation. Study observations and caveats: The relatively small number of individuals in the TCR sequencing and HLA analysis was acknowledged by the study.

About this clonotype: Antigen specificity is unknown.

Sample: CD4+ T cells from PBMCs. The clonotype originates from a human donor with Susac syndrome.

CDR3 DNA sequence: TGCGCCAGCAGCTTGGCCGTCAATCACGGTTACGAGCAGTACTTC. It encodes CASSLAVNHGYEQYF. J is TRBJ2-7 and V is TRBV5-1; D not resolved. Between the trimmed V and J ends, which lost 0 bases and 4 bases, there was a span of 14 bases. CDR1 and CDR2 from the germline V gene are SGHRS and YFSETQ. This CDR3 comprises 15 residues.